This T cell receptor (beta chain) was profiled in a study of T cells in Graves' hyperthyroidism and ophthalmopathy. Study results and limitations: Onset of ophthalmopathy came a median 6.5 months after the model predicted it. Clonotypes that were expanded in thyroid above 0.001 mostly appeared in blood too.

Graves' hyperthyroidism qualified as stable when ophthalmopathy did not progress within 18 months. Approximately 10 ml of fresh peripheral blood supplied the PBMCs. Germline V CDR1 and CDR2: SEHNR, FQNEAQ (reference sequence). V was cut by 2 bases and J by 3 bases, with 7 bases left in between. The CDR3 has 13 amino acids. This clonotype was counted many times. Its target is unknown. Regions amplified from RNA transcripts were the TCR beta CDR3 regions. With the HTBI primer set, the TCR CDR3 went through a first round of RT-PCR. One entry per CDR3 protein results from TCRdb running MiXCR on the multiplex PCR reads. The sample lists 500,000 to 700,000 distinct CDR3 sequences; roughly a sixth were seen once.

The TCR sequence derives from a woman younger than 35 with Graves' hyperthyroidism. The gene calls are TRBV7-9 and TRBJ1-2; the D gene is possibly TRBD1 (5 bases). The sequenced sample was blood. The CDR3 DNA reads as TGTGCCAGCAGCTTACAGACAGACTATGGCTACACCTTC. Translating gives CASSLQTDYGYTF. The entire variable domain, with the rest obtained from reference TRBV7-9 and TRBJ1-2, is as follows: DTGVSQNPRHKITKRGQNVTFRCDPISEHNRLYWYRQTLGQGPEFLTYFQNEAQLEKSRLLSDRFSAERPKGSFSTLEIQRTEQGDSAMYLCASSLQTDYGYTFGSGTRLTVV.